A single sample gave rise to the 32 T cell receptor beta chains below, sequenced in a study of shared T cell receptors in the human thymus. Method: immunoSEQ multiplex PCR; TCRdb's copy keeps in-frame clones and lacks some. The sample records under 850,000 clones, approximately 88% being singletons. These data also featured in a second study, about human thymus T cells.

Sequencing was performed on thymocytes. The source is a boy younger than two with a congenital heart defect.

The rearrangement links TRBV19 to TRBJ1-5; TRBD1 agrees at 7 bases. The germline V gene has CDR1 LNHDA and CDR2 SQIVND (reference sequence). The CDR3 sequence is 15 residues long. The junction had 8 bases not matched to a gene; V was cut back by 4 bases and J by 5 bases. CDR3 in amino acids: CASSKQGLQDQPQHF. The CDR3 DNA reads TGTGCCAGTAGTAAACAGGGGTTACAGGATCAGCCCCAGCATTTT.

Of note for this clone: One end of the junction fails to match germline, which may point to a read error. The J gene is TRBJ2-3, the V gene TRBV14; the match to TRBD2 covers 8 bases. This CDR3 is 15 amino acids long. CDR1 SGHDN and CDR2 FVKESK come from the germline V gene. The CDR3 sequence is CASRHGSGRTDTQYF. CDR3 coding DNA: TGTGCCAGCCGCCATGGGAGCGGGAGAACAGATACGCAGTATTTT.

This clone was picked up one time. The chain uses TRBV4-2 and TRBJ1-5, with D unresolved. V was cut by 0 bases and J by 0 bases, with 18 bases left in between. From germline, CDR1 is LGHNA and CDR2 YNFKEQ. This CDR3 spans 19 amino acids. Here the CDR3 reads CASSQDIPGSDPSNQPQHF. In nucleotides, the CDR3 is TGTGCCAGCAGCCAAGATATCCCCGGGTCAGACCCTAGCAATCAGCCCCAGCATTTT.

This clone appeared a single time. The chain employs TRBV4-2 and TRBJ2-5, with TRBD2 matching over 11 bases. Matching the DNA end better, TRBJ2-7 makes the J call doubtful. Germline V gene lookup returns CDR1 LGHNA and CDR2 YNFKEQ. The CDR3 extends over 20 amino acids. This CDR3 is CASSQAGGGTSGLTSDEQYF. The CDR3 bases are TGTGCCAGCAGCCAAGCGGGGGGTGGGACTAGCGGATTGACCTCGGACGAGCAGTACTTC.

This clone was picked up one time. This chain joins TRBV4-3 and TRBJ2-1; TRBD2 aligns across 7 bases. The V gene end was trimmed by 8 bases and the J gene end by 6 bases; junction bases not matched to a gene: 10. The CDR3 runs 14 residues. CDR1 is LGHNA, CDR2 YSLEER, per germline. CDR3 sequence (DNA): TGCGCCAGCTCGATCGGGGGGATATTCAATGAGCAGTTCTTC. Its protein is CASSIGGIFNEQFF.

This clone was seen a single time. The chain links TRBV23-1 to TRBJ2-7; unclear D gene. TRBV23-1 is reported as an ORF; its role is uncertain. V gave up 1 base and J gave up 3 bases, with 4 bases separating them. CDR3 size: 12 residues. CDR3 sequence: CASSQFIYEQYF. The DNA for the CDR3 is TGCGCCAGCAGTCAATTCATCTACGAGCAGTACTTC.

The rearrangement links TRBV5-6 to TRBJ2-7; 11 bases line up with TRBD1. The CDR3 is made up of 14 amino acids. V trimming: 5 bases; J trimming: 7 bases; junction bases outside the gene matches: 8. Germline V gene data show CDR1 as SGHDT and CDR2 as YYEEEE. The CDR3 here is CASSWDRGSVEQYF. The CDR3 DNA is TGTGCCAGCAGTTGGGACAGGGGGTCAGTAGAGCAGTACTTC.

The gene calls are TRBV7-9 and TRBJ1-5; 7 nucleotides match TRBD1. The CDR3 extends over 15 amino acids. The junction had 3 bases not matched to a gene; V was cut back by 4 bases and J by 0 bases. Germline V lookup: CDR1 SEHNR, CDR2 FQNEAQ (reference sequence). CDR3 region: CASSSGQYSNQPQHF. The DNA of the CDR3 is TGTGCCAGCAGCTCGGGACAGTATAGCAATCAGCCCCAGCATTTT.

The CDR3 DNA is TGTGCCAGCAGCAGAAGAAGCGGGAGCTACGAGCAGTACTTC. Amino acids: CASSRRSGSYEQYF. The chain couples TRBV21-1 to TRBJ2-7; the table's TRBD2 call for D was not verified on the DNA. TRBV21-1 is labeled a pseudogene. The CDR3 covers 14 residues.

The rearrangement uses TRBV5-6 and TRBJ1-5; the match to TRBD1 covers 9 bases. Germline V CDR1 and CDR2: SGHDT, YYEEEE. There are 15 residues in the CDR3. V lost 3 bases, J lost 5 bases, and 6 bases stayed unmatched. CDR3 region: CASSYDRGVDQPQHF. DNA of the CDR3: TGTGCCAGCAGCTATGACAGGGGGGTCGATCAGCCCCAGCATTTT.

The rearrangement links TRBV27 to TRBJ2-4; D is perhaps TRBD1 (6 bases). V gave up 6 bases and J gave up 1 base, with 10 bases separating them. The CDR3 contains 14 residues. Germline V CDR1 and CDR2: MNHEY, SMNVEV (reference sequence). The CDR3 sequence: CASRPRGAKNIQYF. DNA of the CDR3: TGTGCCAGCAGGCCAAGGGGGGCCAAAAACATTCAGTACTTC.

CDR3 loop: CASSLALTSGRGFYNEQFF. The CDR3 DNA is TGCGCCAGCAGCTTGGCCCTTACTAGCGGGAGGGGGTTCTACAATGAGCAGTTCTTC. The chain joins TRBV5-1 to TRBJ2-1; TRBD2 aligns across 13 bases. After removal of 0 bases from V and 3 bases from J, the junction contained 9 bases not matched to a gene. There are 19 residues in the CDR3. Germline V CDR1 and CDR2: SGHRS, YFSETQ.

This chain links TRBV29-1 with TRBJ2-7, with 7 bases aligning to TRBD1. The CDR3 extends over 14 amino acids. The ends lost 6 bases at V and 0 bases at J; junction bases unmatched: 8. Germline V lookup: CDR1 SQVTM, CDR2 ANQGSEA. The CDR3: CSVPAGTDSYEQYF. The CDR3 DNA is TGCAGCGTCCCAGCCGGGACAGACTCCTACGAGCAGTACTTC.

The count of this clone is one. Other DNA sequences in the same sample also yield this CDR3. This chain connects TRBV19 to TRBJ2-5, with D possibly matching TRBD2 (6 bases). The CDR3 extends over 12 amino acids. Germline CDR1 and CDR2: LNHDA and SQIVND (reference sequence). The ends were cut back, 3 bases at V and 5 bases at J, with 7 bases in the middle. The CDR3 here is CASSIRGETQYF. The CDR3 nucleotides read TGTGCCAGTAGTATTCGGGGGGAGACCCAGTACTTC.

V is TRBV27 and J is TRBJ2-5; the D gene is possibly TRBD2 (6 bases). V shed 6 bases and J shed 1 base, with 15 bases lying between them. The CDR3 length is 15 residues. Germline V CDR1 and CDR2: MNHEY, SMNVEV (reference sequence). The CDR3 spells CASSLEGGTQETQYF. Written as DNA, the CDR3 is TGTGCCAGCAGCCTGGAGGGCGGAACCCAAGAGACCCAGTACTTC.

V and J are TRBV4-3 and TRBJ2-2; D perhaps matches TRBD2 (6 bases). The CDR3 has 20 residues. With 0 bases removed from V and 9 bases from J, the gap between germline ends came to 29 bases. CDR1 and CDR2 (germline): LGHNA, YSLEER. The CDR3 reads CASSQEGRYYREIYDRELFF. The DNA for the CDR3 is TGCGCCAGCAGCCAAGAGGGGCGGTACTACCGGGAGATCTATGACCGGGAGCTGTTTTTT.

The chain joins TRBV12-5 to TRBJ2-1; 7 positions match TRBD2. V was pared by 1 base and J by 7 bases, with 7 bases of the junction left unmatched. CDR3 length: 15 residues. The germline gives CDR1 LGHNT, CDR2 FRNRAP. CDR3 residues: CASGLGGRAGNEQFF. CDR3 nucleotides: TGTGCTAGTGGTTTGGGTGGGAGGGCCGGGAATGAGCAGTTCTTC.

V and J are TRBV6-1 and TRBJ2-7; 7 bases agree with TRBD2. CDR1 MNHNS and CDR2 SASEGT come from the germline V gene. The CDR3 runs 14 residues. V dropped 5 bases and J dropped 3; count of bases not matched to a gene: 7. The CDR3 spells CASSRGSGYYEQYF. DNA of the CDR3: TGTGCCAGCAGTAGGGGTAGCGGGTACTACGAGCAGTACTTC.

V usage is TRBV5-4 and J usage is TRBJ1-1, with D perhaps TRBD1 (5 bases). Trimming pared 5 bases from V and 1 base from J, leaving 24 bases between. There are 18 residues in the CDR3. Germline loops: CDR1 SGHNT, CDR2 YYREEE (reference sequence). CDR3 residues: CASSRTMGIGGKNTEAFF. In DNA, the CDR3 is TGTGCCAGCAGTCGGACAATGGGTATCGGCGGAAAGAACACTGAAGCTTTCTTT.

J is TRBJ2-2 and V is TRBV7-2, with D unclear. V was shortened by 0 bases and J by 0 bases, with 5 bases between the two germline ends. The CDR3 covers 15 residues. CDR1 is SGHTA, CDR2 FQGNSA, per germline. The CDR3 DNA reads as TGTGCCAGCAGCTTAGCCTCCGCGAACACCGGGGAGCTGTTTTTT. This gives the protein CASSLASANTGELFF.

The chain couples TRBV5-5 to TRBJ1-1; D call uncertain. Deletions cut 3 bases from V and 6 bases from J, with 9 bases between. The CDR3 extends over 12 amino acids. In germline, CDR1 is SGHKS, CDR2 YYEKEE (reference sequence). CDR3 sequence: CASSSHSAEAFF. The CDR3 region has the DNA TGTGCCAGCAGCTCCCACTCCGCTGAAGCTTTCTTT.

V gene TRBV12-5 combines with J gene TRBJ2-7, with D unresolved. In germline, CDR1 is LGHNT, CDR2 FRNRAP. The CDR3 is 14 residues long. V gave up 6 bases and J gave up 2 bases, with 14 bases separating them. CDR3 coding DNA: TGTGCTAGTGGCCCTGCTGACATCCCCTACGAGCAGTACTTC. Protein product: CASGPADIPYEQYF.

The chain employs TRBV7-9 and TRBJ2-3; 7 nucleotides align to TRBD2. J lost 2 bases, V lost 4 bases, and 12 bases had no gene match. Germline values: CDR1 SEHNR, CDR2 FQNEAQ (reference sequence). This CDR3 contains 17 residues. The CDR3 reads CASSSPAGTPYTDTQYF. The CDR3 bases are TGTGCCAGCAGCTCACCAGCGGGAACACCTTACACAGATACGCAGTATTTT.

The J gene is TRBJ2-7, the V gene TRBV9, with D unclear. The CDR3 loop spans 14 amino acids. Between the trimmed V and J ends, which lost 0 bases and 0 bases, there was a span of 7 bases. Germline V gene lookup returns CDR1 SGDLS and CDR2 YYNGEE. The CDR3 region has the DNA TGTGCCAGCAGCGTAGGGCTTCGCTCCTACGAGCAGTACTTC. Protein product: CASSVGLRSYEQYF.

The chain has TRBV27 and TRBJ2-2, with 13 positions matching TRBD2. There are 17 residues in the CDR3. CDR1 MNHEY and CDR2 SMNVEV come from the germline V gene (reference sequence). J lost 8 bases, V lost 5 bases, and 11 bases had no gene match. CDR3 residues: CASSPLLAGGGEGELFF. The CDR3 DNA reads TGTGCCAGCAGTCCACTACTAGCGGGAGGGGGGGAAGGGGAGCTGTTTTTT.

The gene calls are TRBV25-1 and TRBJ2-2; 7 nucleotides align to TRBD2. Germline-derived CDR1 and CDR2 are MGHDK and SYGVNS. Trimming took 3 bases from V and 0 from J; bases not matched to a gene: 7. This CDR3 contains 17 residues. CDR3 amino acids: CASSDRSGTANTGELFF. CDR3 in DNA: TGTGCCAGCAGTGACCGGAGCGGGACCGCGAACACCGGGGAGCTGTTTTTT.

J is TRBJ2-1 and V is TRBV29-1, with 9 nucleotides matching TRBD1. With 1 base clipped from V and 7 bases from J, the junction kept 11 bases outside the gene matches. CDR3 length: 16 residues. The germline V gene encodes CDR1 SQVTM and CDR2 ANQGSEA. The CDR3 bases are TGCAGCGTTGAAGGAGGTCCGGGACAGGGATGGAATGAGCAGTTCTTC. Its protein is CSVEGGPGQGWNEQFF.

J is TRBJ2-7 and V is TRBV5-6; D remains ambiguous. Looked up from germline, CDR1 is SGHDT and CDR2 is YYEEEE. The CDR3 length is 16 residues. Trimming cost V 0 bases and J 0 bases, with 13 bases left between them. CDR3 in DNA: TGTGCCAGCAGCTTGGCCGGGTCCACCACCTCCTACGAGCAGTACTTC. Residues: CASSLAGSTTSYEQYF.

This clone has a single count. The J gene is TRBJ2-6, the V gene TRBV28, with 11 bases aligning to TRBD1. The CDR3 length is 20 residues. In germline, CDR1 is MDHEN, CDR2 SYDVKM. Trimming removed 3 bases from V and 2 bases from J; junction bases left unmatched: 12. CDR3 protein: CASSFPPGQGGLTGANVLTF. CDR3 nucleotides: TGTGCCAGCAGTTTCCCGCCGGGACAGGGGGGCTTGACTGGGGCCAACGTCCTGACTTTC.

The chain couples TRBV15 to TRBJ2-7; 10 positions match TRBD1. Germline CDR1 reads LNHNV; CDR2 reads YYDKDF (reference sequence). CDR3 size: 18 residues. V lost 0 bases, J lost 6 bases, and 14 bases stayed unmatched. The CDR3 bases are TGTGCCACCAGCAGAGAGGGGCCCGGACAGGGGGTAGCGGGCGAGCAGTACTTC. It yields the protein CATSREGPGQGVAGEQYF.

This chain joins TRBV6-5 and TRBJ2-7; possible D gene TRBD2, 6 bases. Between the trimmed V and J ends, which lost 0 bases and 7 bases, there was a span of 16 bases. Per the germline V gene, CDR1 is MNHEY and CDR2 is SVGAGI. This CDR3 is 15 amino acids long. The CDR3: CASSYSEGPPREQYF. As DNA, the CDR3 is TGTGCCAGCAGTTACTCGGAGGGACCCCCTCGGGAGCAGTACTTC.

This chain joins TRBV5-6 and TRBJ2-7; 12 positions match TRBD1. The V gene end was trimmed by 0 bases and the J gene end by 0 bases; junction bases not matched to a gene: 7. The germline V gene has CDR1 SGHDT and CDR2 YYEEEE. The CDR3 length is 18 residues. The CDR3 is CASSLGGTGGSSSYEQYF. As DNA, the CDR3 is TGTGCCAGCAGCTTGGGGGGGACAGGGGGCTCGAGCTCCTACGAGCAGTACTTC.